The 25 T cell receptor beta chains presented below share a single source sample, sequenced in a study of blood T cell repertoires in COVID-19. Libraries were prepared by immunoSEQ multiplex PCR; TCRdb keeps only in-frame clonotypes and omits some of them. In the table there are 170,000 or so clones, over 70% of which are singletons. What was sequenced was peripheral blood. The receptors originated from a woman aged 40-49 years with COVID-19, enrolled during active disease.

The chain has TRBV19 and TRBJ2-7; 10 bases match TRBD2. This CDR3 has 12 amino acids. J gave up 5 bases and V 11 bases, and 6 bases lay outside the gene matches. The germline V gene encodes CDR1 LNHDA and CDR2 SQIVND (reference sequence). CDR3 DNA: TGTGCCCCTCTAGCGGGGGCCCACGAGCAGTACTTC. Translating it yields CAPLAGAHEQYF. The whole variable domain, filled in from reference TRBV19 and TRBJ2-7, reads DGGITQSPKYLFRKEGQNVTLSCEQNLNHDAMYWYRQDPGQGLRLIYYSQIVNDFQKGDIAEGYSVSREKKESFPLTVTSAQKNPTAFYLCAPLAGAHEQYFGPGTRLTVT.

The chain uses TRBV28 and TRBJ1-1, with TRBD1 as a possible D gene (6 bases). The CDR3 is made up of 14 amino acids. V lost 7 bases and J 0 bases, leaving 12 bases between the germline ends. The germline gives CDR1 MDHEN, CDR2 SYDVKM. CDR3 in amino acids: CASTPDRVNTEAFF. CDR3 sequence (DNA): TGTGCCAGCACCCCGGACAGAGTGAACACTGAAGCTTTCTTT.

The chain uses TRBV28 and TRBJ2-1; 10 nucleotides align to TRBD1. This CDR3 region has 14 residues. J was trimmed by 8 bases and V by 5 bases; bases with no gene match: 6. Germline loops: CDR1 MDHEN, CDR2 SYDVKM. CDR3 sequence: CASSDRGLMHEQFF. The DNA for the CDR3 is TGTGCCAGCAGTGACAGGGGGCTTATGCATGAGCAGTTCTTC.

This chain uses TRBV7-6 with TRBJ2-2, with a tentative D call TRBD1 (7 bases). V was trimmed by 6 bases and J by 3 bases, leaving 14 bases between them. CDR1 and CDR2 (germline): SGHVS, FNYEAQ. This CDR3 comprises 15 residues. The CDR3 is CASSLTGEDTGELFF. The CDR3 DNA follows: TGTGCCAGCAGTTTAACAGGGGAGGACACCGGGGAGCTGTTTTTT.

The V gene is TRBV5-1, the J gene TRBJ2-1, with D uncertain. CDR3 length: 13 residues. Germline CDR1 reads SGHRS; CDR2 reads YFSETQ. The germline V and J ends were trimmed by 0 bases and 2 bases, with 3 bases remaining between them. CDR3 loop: CASSLGPYNEQFF. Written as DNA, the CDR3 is TGCGCCAGCAGCTTGGGGCCCTACAATGAGCAGTTCTTC.

For the CDR3, the DNA is TGTGCCAGCAGCTTAGGCCCGCAGGGTGGAGATACGCAGTATTTT. It translates to CASSLGPQGGDTQYF. The chain combines TRBV13 with TRBJ2-3; maybe TRBD1 (5 bases). The germline V gene has CDR1 PRHDT and CDR2 FYEKMQ (reference sequence). Trimming stripped 0 bases from V and 5 bases from J, with 12 bases between. There are 15 residues in the CDR3. Looking up the rest from reference TRBV13 and TRBJ2-3 gives the full variable domain: AAGVIQSPRHLIKEKRETATLKCYPIPRHDTVYWYQQGPGQDPQFLISFYEKMQSDKGSIPDRFSAQQFSDYHSELNMSSLELGDSALYFCASSLGPQGGDTQYFGPGTRLTVL.

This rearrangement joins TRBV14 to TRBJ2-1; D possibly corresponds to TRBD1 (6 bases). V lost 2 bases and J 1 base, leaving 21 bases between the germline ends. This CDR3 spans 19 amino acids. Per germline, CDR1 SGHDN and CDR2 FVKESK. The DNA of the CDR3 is TGTGCCAGCAGCCAACCCAGGGGTACTTACAGCGCTTCCTACAATGAGCAGTTCTTC. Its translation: CASSQPRGTYSASYNEQFF. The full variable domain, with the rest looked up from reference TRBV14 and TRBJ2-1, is EAGVTQFPSHSVIEKGQTVTLRCDPISGHDNLYWYRRVMGKEIKFLLHFVKESKQDESGMPNNRFLAERTGGTYSTLKVQPAELEDSGVYFCASSQPRGTYSASYNEQFFGPGTRLTVL.

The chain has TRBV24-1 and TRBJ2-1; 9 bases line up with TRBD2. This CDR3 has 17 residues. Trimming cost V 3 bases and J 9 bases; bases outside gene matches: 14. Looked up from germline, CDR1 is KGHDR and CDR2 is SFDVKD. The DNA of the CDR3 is TGTGCCACCAGTGATCCCGGACTAGCGAGAAGCGATGGTGAGCAGTTCTTC. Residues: CATSDPGLARSDGEQFF.

The CDR3 coding sequence is TGTGCCAGCAGCCTCACTAGCTCCTACGAGCAGTACTTC. This translates into CASSLTSSYEQYF. This chain connects TRBV11-2 to TRBJ2-7, with TRBD2 as a possible D gene (5 bases). Looked up from germline, CDR1 is SGHAT and CDR2 is FQNNGV. V lost 5 bases to trimming and J lost 0 bases, with 8 bases between them. The CDR3 is 13 amino acids.

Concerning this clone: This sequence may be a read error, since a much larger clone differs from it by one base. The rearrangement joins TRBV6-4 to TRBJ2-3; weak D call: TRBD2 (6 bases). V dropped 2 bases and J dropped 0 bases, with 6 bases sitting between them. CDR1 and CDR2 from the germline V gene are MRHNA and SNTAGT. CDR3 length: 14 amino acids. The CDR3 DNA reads TGTGCCAGCAGTGACGGGACTAGCACAGATACGCAGTATTTT. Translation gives CASSDGTSTDTQYF.

CDR3 DNA sequence: TGTGCCACAGCTACCCGGGGGGCCTTTCACTCAGATACGCAGTATTTT. This encodes CATATRGAFHSDTQYF. V gene TRBV15 combines with J gene TRBJ2-3; D perhaps matches TRBD2 (7 bases). The CDR3 is 16 residues long. Trimming pared 9 bases from V and 4 bases from J, leaving 23 bases between. Germline V gene data show CDR1 as LNHNV and CDR2 as YYDKDF (reference sequence).

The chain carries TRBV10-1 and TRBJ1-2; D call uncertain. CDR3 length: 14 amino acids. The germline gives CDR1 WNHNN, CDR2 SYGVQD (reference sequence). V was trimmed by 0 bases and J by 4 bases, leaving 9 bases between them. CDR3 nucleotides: TGCGCCAGCAGTGAGTCGGGCCTATCCTATGGCTACACCTTC. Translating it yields CASSESGLSYGYTF.

The CDR3 nucleotides are TGTGCCAGCAGTTTATTCCCCCATGACCTAGCGGGGCACGGCGGGGAGCTGTTTTTT. This translates into CASSLFPHDLAGHGGELFF. The chain carries TRBV28 and TRBJ2-2; 9 bases are shared with TRBD2. Germline CDR1 and CDR2: MDHEN and SYDVKM. V was clipped by 1 base and J by 7 bases; unmatched bases: 16. The CDR3 runs 19 residues.

The CDR3 nucleotides are TGTGCCAGCAGTCGATGGCTAGGTATTTTTGGAGGGGCTAATGAAAAACTGTTTTTT. Translation gives CASSRWLGIFGGANEKLFF. The V call is TRBV27, the J call TRBJ1-4, with D possibly matching TRBD1 (5 bases). Trimming pared 5 bases from V and 3 bases from J, leaving 25 bases between. The CDR3 totals 19 residues. From germline, CDR1 is MNHEY and CDR2 SMNVEV (reference sequence).

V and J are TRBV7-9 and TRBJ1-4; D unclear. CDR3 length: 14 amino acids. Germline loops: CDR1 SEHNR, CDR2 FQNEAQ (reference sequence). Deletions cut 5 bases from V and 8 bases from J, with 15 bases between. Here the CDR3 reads CASSIEGLGEKLFF. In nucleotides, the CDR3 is TGTGCCAGCAGCATTGAGGGCTTAGGGGAAAAACTGTTTTTT.

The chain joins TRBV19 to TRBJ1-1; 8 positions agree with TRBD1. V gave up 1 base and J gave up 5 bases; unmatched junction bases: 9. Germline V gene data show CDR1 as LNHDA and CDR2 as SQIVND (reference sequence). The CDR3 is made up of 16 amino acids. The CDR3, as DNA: TGTGCCAGTAGTATAGGGGGGCAGGGGGCGGGTACTGAAGCTTTCTTT. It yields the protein CASSIGGQGAGTEAFF.

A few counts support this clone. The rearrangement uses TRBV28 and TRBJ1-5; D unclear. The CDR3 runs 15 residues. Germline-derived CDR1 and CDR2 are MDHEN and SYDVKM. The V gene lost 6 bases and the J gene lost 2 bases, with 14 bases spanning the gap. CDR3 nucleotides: TGTGCCAGCAGACCTTCTACTGGTGGCAATCAGCCCCAGCATTTT. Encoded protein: CASRPSTGGNQPQHF. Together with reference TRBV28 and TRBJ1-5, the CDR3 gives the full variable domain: DVKVTQSSRYLVKRTGEKVFLECVQDMDHENMFWYRQDPGLGLRLIYFSYDVKMKEKGDIPEGYSVSREKKERFSLILESASTNQTSMYLCASRPSTGGNQPQHFGDGTRLSIL.

Here the CDR3 reads CASSLGISGSPLHF. The CDR3 nucleotides read TGTGCCAGCAGCTTGGGGATTTCAGGTTCACCCCTCCACTTT. The genes are TRBV5-4 and TRBJ1-6; D is undetermined. The germline V gene encodes CDR1 SGHNT and CDR2 YYREEE (reference sequence). This CDR3 contains 14 residues. Trimming pared 0 bases from V and 9 bases from J, leaving 10 bases between.

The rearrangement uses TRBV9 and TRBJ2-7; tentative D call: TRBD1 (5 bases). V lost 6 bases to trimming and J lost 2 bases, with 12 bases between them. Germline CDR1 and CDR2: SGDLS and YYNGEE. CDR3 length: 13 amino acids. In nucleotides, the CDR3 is TGTGCCAGCATGAATGGGGCCACCTACGAGCAGTACTTC. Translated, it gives CASMNGATYEQYF.

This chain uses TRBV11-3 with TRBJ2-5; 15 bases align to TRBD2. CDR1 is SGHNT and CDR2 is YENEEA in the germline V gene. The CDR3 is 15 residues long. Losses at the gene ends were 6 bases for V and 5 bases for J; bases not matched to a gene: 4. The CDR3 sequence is CASSRTSGRGETQYF. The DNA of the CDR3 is TGTGCCAGCAGTCGGACTAGCGGGAGGGGTGAGACCCAGTACTTC.

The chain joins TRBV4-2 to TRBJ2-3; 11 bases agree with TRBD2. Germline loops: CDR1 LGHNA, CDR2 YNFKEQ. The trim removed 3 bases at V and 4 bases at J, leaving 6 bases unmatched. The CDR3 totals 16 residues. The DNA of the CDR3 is TGTGCCAGCAGCCAGGGACTAGCGGAAGGCGCAGATACGCAGTATTTT. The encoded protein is CASSQGLAEGADTQYF.

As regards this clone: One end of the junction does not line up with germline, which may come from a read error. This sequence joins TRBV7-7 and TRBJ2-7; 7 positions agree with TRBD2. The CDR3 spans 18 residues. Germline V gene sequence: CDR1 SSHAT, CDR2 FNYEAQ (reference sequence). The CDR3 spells CASSLQIGVGGGFIEQYF. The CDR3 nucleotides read TGTGCTAGCAGCTTACAGATAGGCGTGGGCGGGGGATTTATAGAGCAGTACTTC.

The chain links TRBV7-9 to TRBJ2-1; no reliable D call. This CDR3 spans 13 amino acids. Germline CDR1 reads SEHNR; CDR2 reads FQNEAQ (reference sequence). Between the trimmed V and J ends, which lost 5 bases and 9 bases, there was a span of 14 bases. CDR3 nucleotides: TGTGCCAGCAGCCCCACGACTTGGCGTGAGCAGTTCTTC. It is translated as CASSPTTWREQFF.

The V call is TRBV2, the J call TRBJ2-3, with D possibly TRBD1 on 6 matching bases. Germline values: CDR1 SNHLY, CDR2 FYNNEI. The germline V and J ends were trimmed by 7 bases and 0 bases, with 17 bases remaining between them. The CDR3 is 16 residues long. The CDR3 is CASTRIGQLSTDTQYF. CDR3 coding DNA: TGTGCCAGCACAAGAATTGGACAGCTAAGCACAGATACGCAGTATTTT.

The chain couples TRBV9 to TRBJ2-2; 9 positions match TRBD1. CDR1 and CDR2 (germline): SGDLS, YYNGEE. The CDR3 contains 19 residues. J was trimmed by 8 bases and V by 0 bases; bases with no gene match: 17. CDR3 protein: CASSVALWDREVRTGELFF. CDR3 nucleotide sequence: TGTGCCAGCAGCGTAGCGCTCTGGGACAGGGAGGTTCGGACGGGGGAGCTGTTTTTT.